This TCR beta chain emerged from a study of cytotoxic CD8 clonotypes in ibrutinib-treated CLL. Notes on the study in general: Public clonotypes, rarely seen, contracted or held steady on treatment.

Notes on this clone: The antigen remains unidentified.

Only in-frame clones appear in the TCRdb table, and some are missing; sequencing was by immunoSEQ multiplex PCR. This repertoire shows about 92,000 clones, roughly four fifths found once; its top ten account for 20% to 25%. With cryopreserved PBMCs as the source, 2 to 2.5 micrograms of genomic DNA went to TCR beta libraries. Losses at the gene ends were 4 bases for V and 4 bases for J; bases not matched to a gene: 8. This CDR3 spans 16 amino acids. The germline V gene encodes CDR1 SGHVS and CDR2 FQNEAQ. The rearrangement uses TRBV7-8 and TRBJ2-2, with 8 bases aligning to TRBD2. The sequence came from a human donor with chronic lymphocytic leukemia. Sequenced here: PBMCs, sampled after 24 months of ibrutinib treatment. In DNA, the CDR3 is TGTGCCAGCAGCTCGCTCGCGGGAGGTGTCACCGGGGAGCTGTTTTTT. Translating gives CASSSLAGGVTGELFF. Complete variable domain (other parts from reference TRBV7-8 and TRBJ2-2): GAGVSQSPRYKVAKRGQDVALRCDPISGHVSLFWYQQALGQGPEFLTYFQNEAQLDKSGLPSDRFFAERPEGSVSTLKIQRTQQEDSAVYLCASSSLAGGVTGELFFGEGSRLTVL.